Here is one T cell receptor beta chain with its context. This sample was taken from a study of blood T cells in healthy people across ages. Then a second PCR, running about 6 to 12 cycles, was carried out with a sample-barcoded 5' primer and a J-beta primer mix. TCRdb passed the 5' RACE reads through MiXCR, listing each CDR3 protein once. The table lists some 710,000 distinct CDR3 sequences, approximately 21% of them singletons. The length of the CDR3 is 14 residues. V lost 3 bases to trimming and J lost 8 bases, with 19 bases between them. The V gene's germline CDR1 is DFQATT and CDR2 SNEGSKA (reference sequence).

The V and J genes are TRBV20-1 and TRBJ1-2, with D tentatively TRBD1 (6 bases). The receptor's source is a man in his 70s in good health. The sequenced material came from blood. The DNA of the CDR3 is TGCAGTGCTAGTTCGGCGACAGGACTGGCGGGCTACACCTTC. It encodes CSASSATGLAGYTF.